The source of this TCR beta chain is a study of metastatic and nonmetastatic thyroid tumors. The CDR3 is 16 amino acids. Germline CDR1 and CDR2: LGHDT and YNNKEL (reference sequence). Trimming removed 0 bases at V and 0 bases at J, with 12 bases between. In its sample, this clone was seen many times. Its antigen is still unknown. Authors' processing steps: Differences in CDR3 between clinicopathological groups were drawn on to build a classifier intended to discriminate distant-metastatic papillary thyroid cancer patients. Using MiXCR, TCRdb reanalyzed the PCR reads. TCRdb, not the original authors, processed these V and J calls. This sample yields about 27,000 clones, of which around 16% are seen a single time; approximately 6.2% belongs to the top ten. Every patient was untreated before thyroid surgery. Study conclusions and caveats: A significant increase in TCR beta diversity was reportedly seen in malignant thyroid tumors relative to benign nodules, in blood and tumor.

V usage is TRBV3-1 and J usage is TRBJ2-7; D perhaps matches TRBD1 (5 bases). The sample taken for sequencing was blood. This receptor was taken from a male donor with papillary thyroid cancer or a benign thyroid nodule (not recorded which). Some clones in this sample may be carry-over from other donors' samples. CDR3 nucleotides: TGTGCCAGCAGCCAAGATGTGGGGCTGAGCTCCTACGAGCAGTACTTC. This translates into CASSQDVGLSSYEQYF.